A single count supports the clone carrying this T cell receptor beta chain. Antigen unknown. The record originates from a study of identical twins. From germline, CDR1 is MNHEY and CDR2 SVGAGI. The CDR3 consists of 17 residues. Trimming cost V 0 bases and J 0 bases, with 15 bases left between them. Study-level findings and limits: Some out-of-frame alpha sequences were shared by twins, and these showed excess low generation probability.

All donors comprised healthy Caucasians. From the 5' RACE reads, TCRdb called clonotypes with MiXCR, one entry per CDR3 protein. The sample records some 1,600,000 distinct CDR3 sequences, under 35% being singletons. This receptor was obtained from a newborn girl in good health. J is TRBJ2-7 and V is TRBV6-5, with a possible D match to TRBD1 (7 bases). The sequencing sample was made of cord blood. Here the CDR3 reads CASSYSAGGSSSYEQYF. CDR3 bases: TGTGCCAGCAGTTACTCGGCAGGGGGGTCAAGCTCCTACGAGCAGTACTTC.